These T cell receptor beta chains were read from a single sample in a study of T-cell reconstitution after alpha-beta-depleted transplantation in children. In TCRdb, the PCR reads were re-called with MiXCR into one record per CDR3 protein. The sample lists some 450,000 distinct CDR3 sequences; over 40% were seen once. The sample in question was PBMCs, obtained before TCRalphabeta/CD19-depleted stem cell transplant. The receptors come from a girl under 10 years old with aplastic anemia, due to receive a stem cell transplant. Each CDR3 is given without its conserved first and last residue.

v_call	j_call	cdr3_aa
TRBV7-9	TRBJ2-2	ASSLTMGSTGELF
TRBV29-1	TRBJ2-1	SVSGQGYEQF
TRBV29-1	TRBJ2-1	SVAGDSYNEQF
TRBV7-9	TRBJ2-2	ASVLGANTGELF
TRBV20-1	TRBJ2-7	SAHSYEQY
TRBV10-3	TRBJ2-3	AFAGVATDTQY
TRBV6-6	TRBJ2-1	ASEAGVNNEQF
TRBV5-1	TRBJ2-7	ASSLLENPYEQY
TRBV7-6	TRBJ2-3	ASSFVGVTDTQY
TRBV4-1	TRBJ2-1	ASSQGRSVSYNEQF
TRBV20-1	TRBJ1-1	SARDSRGAGTEAF
TRBV20-1	TRBJ2-1	SVAGHKASYNEQF
TRBV20-1	TRBJ2-7	SAREPQKVYEQY
TRBV6-1	TRBJ2-5	ASSRWGSGETQY
TRBV6-4	TRBJ2-2	ASSGSGELF
TRBV20-1	TRBJ2-2	SASSRGNTGELF
TRBV13	TRBJ2-3	ASSGSSGGRNEPSDTQY
TRBV28	TRBJ1-2	ASSPGQVLYGYT
TRBV4-2	TRBJ1-2	ASSQGIPGAYGYT
TRBV4-1	TRBJ2-3	ASGGGADTQY
TRBV5-1	TRBJ1-1	ASSSGRGNTEAF
TRBV18	TRBJ2-7	ASSSQGLAGVYEQY
TRBV30	TRBJ2-2	ACRGYTSNTGELF
TRBV7-8	TRBJ2-7	ASTGQPYLYEQY
TRBV5-1	TRBJ2-1	ASSLAPSGNYNEQF
TRBV6-1	TRBJ1-4	ASTPSPSEKLF
TRBV5-4	TRBJ2-7	ASSFGSGRVYEQY
TRBV6-1	TRBJ2-7	ASSEQEGQHYEQY
TRBV20-1	TRBJ2-7	SATGVGVHEQY
TRBV20-1	TRBJ2-4	SATKRRSGYIQY
TRBV12-3/TRBV12-4	TRBJ2-3	ASTLGLWDADTQY
TRBV20-1	TRBJ2-1	SAFPTLAGDLGYYNEQF
TRBV6-1	TRBJ2-7	ASRVGTGAYEQY
TRBV29-1	TRBJ2-1	SLGRGIGTHNEQF
TRBV30	TRBJ2-7	AWLGTSGEQY